What follows are 28 T cell receptor beta chains derived from one specimen sequenced in a study of blood T cell repertoires in COVID-19 (dated by TCRdb to 2020 to 2021). Library creation used the immunoSEQ multiplex PCR assay. This is the immuneACCESS table as TCRdb keeps it, with only in-frame sequences that have V and J called. A part of the clones is gone; compared with another copy, unresolved V genes explain less than half, and the rest is unexplained. The sample table lists roughly 180,000 clones, roughly 84% of them with a count of one. The top ten constitute 5% to 6% of the sample. Sequencing was performed on peripheral blood. Source of these receptors: a woman in her forties or fifties with COVID-19, enrolled during active disease.

The V gene is TRBV7-6, the J gene TRBJ1-5, with TRBD1 identical over 7 bases. Germline assignment: CDR1 SGHVS and CDR2 FNYEAQ. This CDR3 contains 15 residues. The J segment lost 1 base and the V segment lost 0 bases, leaving 0 bases of the junction unmatched. The CDR3 protein is CASSLADRSNQPQHF. The CDR3 coding sequence is TGTGCCAGCAGCTTAGCGGACAGGAGCAATCAGCCCCAGCATTTT.

V and J are TRBV9 and TRBJ2-3; tentatively, D is TRBD2 (6 bases). The length of the CDR3 is 12 residues. Trimming removed 4 bases from V and 7 bases from J, with 10 bases in between. In germline, CDR1 is SGDLS, CDR2 YYNGEE. As DNA, the CDR3 is TGTGCCAGCAGCCCGGGCGGGAATACGCAGTATTTT. Its translation is CASSPGGNTQYF.

The V and J genes are TRBV5-1 and TRBJ2-1, with TRBD2 matching over 8 bases. V shed 0 bases, J shed 5 bases, and the junction held 7 bases outside the gene matches. In germline, CDR1 is SGHRS, CDR2 YFSETQ. CDR3 length equals 16 residues. CDR3 region: CASSLGAGGVHNEQFF. For the CDR3, the DNA is TGCGCCAGCAGCTTGGGTGCGGGGGGCGTCCACAATGAGCAGTTCTTC.

The chain employs TRBV25-1 and TRBJ2-2, with D unresolved. V was clipped by 6 bases and J by 4 bases, with 6 bases between them. The CDR3 runs to 12 residues. Germline CDR1 is MGHDK and CDR2 is SYGVNS. CDR3 nucleotides: TGTGCCAGCAGCTACGCCACCGGGGAGCTGTTTTTT. This translates into CASSYATGELFF.

This clone was seen ten or more times. The J gene is TRBJ1-6, the V gene TRBV28; 8 bases line up with TRBD1. CDR1 is MDHEN, CDR2 SYDVKM, per germline. There are 16 residues in the CDR3. V shed 5 bases and J 6 bases; nucleotides not matched to a gene: 9. The CDR3 coding sequence is TGTGCCAGCAGTACCGGACAGGGCCTAGGTAATTCACCCCTCCACTTT. Translated: CASSTGQGLGNSPLHF.

The chain couples TRBV4-3 to TRBJ2-5; TRBD2 matches at 7 bases. The CDR3 totals 14 residues. The germline V gene has CDR1 LGHNA and CDR2 YSLEER. V lost 3 bases to trimming and J lost 1 base; unmatched junction nucleotides: 2. The CDR3 spells CASSQGLLQETQYF. CDR3 sequence (DNA): TGCGCCAGCAGCCAGGGACTACTCCAAGAGACCCAGTACTTC.

V usage is TRBV28 and J usage is TRBJ1-2; TRBD1 might be the D (5 bases). CDR3 length: 14 amino acids. Trimming took off 4 bases at V and 0 bases at J, with 9 bases between the two ends. Germline V gene sequence: CDR1 MDHEN, CDR2 SYDVKM. The CDR3 DNA is TGTGCCAGCAGTTCCGGGACTGCTAACTATGGCTACACCTTC. Residues: CASSSGTANYGYTF.

The chain has TRBV9 and TRBJ2-5; D may be TRBD2 (5 bases). Germline CDR1 SGDLS, CDR2 YYNGEE. V lost 3 bases to trimming and J lost 5 bases, with 17 bases between them. The CDR3 loop spans 15 amino acids. CDR3 DNA: TGTGCCAGCAGCGCCCTATCGGAACGGAGGGAGACCCAGTACTTC. Protein: CASSALSERRETQYF.

In nucleotides, the CDR3 is TGTGCCAGCTGTATGGTGTTAGAGGCCTCTGGAAACACCATATATTTT. Amino acid sequence: CASCMVLEASGNTIYF. J is TRBJ1-3 and V is TRBV6-6; D remains ambiguous. There are 16 residues in the CDR3. V was pared by 8 bases and J by 0 bases, with 17 bases between. Germline V gives CDR1 MNHNY, CDR2 SVGAGI (reference sequence).

The V and J genes are TRBV5-6 and TRBJ2-1; 9 nucleotides agree with TRBD2. The germline CDR1 and CDR2 sequences are SGHDT and YYEEEE. V trimming: 4 bases; J trimming: 4 bases; junction bases outside the gene matches: 6. This CDR3 spans 15 amino acids. The CDR3 spells CASSLLAGKYNEQFF. DNA of the CDR3: TGTGCCAGCAGCCTTCTAGCGGGGAAGTACAATGAGCAGTTCTTC.

The chain combines TRBV7-9 with TRBJ1-2; 8 nucleotides align to TRBD1. The germline V gene has CDR1 SEHNR and CDR2 FQNEAQ (reference sequence). This CDR3 has 14 residues. J was trimmed by 10 bases and V by 1 base; bases with no gene match: 8. CDR3 coding DNA: TGTGCCAGCAGCTTAGGGACAGGGCTAGATCTCTACACCTTC. Translation: CASSLGTGLDLYTF.

Points on this clone: This specimen includes other DNA sequences encoding the same CDR3. The genes are TRBV30 and TRBJ1-5, with D unclear. V lost 0 bases and J 0 bases, leaving 6 bases between the germline ends. The CDR3 covers 14 residues. Germline V CDR1 and CDR2: GTSNPN, SVGIG (reference sequence). The DNA for the CDR3 is TGTGCCTGGAGTGTCGGCGGTAGCAATCAGCCCCAGCATTTT. Its translation: CAWSVGGSNQPQHF.

V gene TRBV5-1 combines with J gene TRBJ1-4; no clear D. Germline CDR1 is SGHRS and CDR2 is YFSETQ. CDR3 length equals 14 residues. V lost 0 bases and J lost 7, with 10 bases in between. The CDR3 reads CASSLGAAGEKLFF. The CDR3 DNA reads as TGCGCCAGCAGCTTGGGGGCAGCGGGTGAAAAACTGTTTTTT.

The count of this clone is one. The chain recombines TRBV6-5 with TRBJ1-1, with D perhaps TRBD1 (5 bases). This CDR3 has 16 amino acids. The V gene lost 1 base and the J gene lost 1 base, with 13 bases spanning the gap. CDR1 is MNHEY, CDR2 SVGAGI, per germline. The CDR3 coding sequence is TGTGCCAGCAGTTACTGGTCAGGGCTAGGGAACACTGAAGCTTTCTTT. Amino acids: CASSYWSGLGNTEAFF.

The rearrangement uses TRBV3-1 (or the pseudogene TRBV3-2) and TRBJ2-7, with 12 bases matching TRBD1. With 4 bases clipped from V and 4 bases from J, the junction kept 5 bases outside the gene matches. Germline-derived CDR1 and CDR2 are LGHDT and YNNKEL (reference sequence). The CDR3 consists of 15 residues. CDR3 sequence reads: CASSLGTGGAYEQYF. In DNA, the CDR3 is TGTGCCAGCAGCCTTGGGACAGGGGGCGCATACGAGCAGTACTTC.

V gene TRBV6-2 or TRBV6-3 combines with J gene TRBJ2-7; 7 positions match TRBD1. Germline V gives CDR1 MNHEY, CDR2 SVGEGT. Losses at the gene ends were 5 bases for V and 4 bases for J; bases not matched to a gene: 5. The length of the CDR3 is 13 residues. The CDR3, as DNA: TGTGCCAGCAGTATGACAGGGTGGTACGAGCAGTACTTC. As protein: CASSMTGWYEQYF.

The chain joins TRBV6-2 or TRBV6-3 to TRBJ2-7, with D possibly matching TRBD1 (5 bases). Trimming stripped 5 bases from V and 6 bases from J, with 8 bases between. The CDR3 contains 11 residues. Germline V gives CDR1 MNHEY, CDR2 SVGEGT. This CDR3 reads CASSQGIEQYF. The CDR3 DNA is TGTGCCAGCAGTCAGGGTATCGAGCAGTACTTC.

This clone is a singleton in its sample. The rearrangement joins TRBV7-9 to TRBJ1-4; 9 bases are shared with TRBD1. Trimming at V came to 9 bases and at J to 8 bases, leaving 13 bases not matched to a gene. CDR1 SEHNR and CDR2 FQNEAQ come from the germline V gene (reference sequence). The length of the CDR3 is 15 residues. For the CDR3, the DNA is TGTGCCAGGACGAAAAGGGACAGGGTAAAGGAAAAACTGTTTTTT. Its protein product is CARTKRDRVKEKLFF. The variable domain in full, completed from reference TRBV7-9 and TRBJ1-4, reads DTGVSQNPRHKITKRGQNVTFRCDPISEHNRLYWYRQTLGQGPEFLTYFQNEAQLEKSRLLSDRFSAERPKGSFSTLEIQRTEQGDSAMYLCARTKRDRVKEKLFFGSGTQLSVL.

Only a few counts were recorded for this clone. The CDR3 spells CAISARTGFDNSPLHF. DNA of the CDR3: TGTGCCATCAGTGCCCGGACAGGTTTTGATAATTCACCCCTCCACTTT. The V call is TRBV10-3, the J call TRBJ1-6; 7 bases map to TRBD1. Losses at the gene ends were 4 bases for V and 5 bases for J; bases not matched to a gene: 8. This CDR3 spans 16 amino acids. Germline loops: CDR1 ENHRY, CDR2 SYGVKD.

This chain links TRBV6-5 with TRBJ2-7, with TRBD2 as a possible D gene (5 bases). V gave up 8 bases and J gave up 3 bases, with 14 bases separating them. The CDR3 length is 13 residues. Germline CDR1 reads MNHEY; CDR2 reads SVGAGI. CDR3 sequence: CASSPPGNYEQYF. The DNA of the CDR3 is TGTGCCAGCTCCCCCCCGGGGAACTACGAGCAGTACTTC.

CDR3 sequence: CASSVGLAGHEQFF. CDR3 sequence (DNA): TGCGCCAGCAGTGTGGGACTAGCGGGCCATGAGCAGTTCTTC. V gene TRBV10-2 combines with J gene TRBJ2-1; 12 positions match TRBD2. V dropped 4 bases and J dropped 8; count of bases not matched to a gene: 3. This CDR3 region has 14 residues. The V gene's germline CDR1 is WSHSY and CDR2 SAAADI.

This clone occurred once. The V gene is TRBV6-5, the J gene TRBJ2-1; possible D gene TRBD2, 7 bases. V dropped 0 bases and J dropped 6 bases, with 15 bases sitting between them. The CDR3 consists of 16 residues. CDR1 and CDR2 (germline): MNHEY, SVGAGI. CDR3 coding DNA: TGTGCCAGCAGTTACTCGGACGGGGGGCTTGGCAATGAGCAGTTCTTC. The encoded protein is CASSYSDGGLGNEQFF.

This clone has a single count. Mismatch with germline at one junction end may stem from a read error. The rearrangement joins TRBV28 to TRBJ1-5; TRBD1 matches at 7 bases. CDR3 length equals 13 residues. Germline-derived CDR1 and CDR2 are MDHEN and SYDVKM. CDR3 in amino acids: CASSLYLGQECCF. CDR3 DNA: TGTGCCAGCAGTTTATACCTCGGACAGGAGTGCTGTTTT. Filled out from reference TRBV28 and TRBJ1-5, the complete variable domain reads DVKVTQSSRYLVKRTGEKVFLECVQDMDHENMFWYRQDPGLGLRLIYFSYDVKMKEKGDIPEGYSVSREKKERFSLILESASTNQTSMYLCASSLYLGQECCFGDGTRLSIL.

This sequence joins TRBV24-1 and TRBJ1-5; TRBD1 is a possible D gene (5 bases). V shed 5 bases and J shed 3 bases, with 7 bases lying between them. There are 13 residues in the CDR3. Germline V lookup: CDR1 KGHDR, CDR2 SFDVKD. The CDR3, as DNA: TGTGCCACCAGTGCCAGGGTCAATCAGCCCCAGCATTTT. Amino acids: CATSARVNQPQHF.

In this sample, this clone turned up once. The chain uses TRBV30 and TRBJ1-2; D remains ambiguous. Germline V gene sequence: CDR1 GTSNPN, CDR2 SVGIG (reference sequence). This CDR3 is 15 amino acids long. V shed 3 bases and J shed 8 bases, with 22 bases lying between them. This CDR3 is CAWSPGEGRASGYTF. Written as DNA, the CDR3 is TGTGCCTGGAGCCCCGGGGAGGGCCGGGCCTCCGGCTACACCTTC.

In its sample, this clone was seen a few times. This chain connects TRBV27 to TRBJ2-3; TRBD1 might be the D (5 bases). V lost 3 bases and J lost 5, with 18 bases in between. The CDR3 extends over 16 amino acids. In germline, CDR1 is MNHEY, CDR2 SMNVEV (reference sequence). The CDR3 here is CASSFNSIGQGDTQYF. In DNA, the CDR3 is TGTGCCAGCAGTTTTAATTCAATTGGGCAGGGAGATACGCAGTATTTT.

The chain links TRBV30 to TRBJ1-2; 9 positions match TRBD1. Germline V CDR1 and CDR2: GTSNPN, SVGIG (reference sequence). The CDR3 is made up of 14 amino acids. With 3 bases clipped from V and 6 bases from J, the junction kept 8 bases outside the gene matches. CDR3 DNA sequence: TGTGCCTGGAGCCTTGGGGACAGGGAGGATGGCTACACCTTC. Its translation: CAWSLGDREDGYTF.

V and J are TRBV3-1 (or the pseudogene TRBV3-2) and TRBJ2-7; D is unresolved. Trimming shortened V by 0 bases and J by 0 bases, and 9 bases separated the two germline ends. CDR3 length equals 15 residues. CDR1 and CDR2 (germline): LGHDT, YNNKEL (reference sequence). The CDR3 region is CASSQDTSGSYEQYF. Written as DNA, the CDR3 is TGTGCCAGCAGCCAAGATACGTCAGGCTCCTACGAGCAGTACTTC.